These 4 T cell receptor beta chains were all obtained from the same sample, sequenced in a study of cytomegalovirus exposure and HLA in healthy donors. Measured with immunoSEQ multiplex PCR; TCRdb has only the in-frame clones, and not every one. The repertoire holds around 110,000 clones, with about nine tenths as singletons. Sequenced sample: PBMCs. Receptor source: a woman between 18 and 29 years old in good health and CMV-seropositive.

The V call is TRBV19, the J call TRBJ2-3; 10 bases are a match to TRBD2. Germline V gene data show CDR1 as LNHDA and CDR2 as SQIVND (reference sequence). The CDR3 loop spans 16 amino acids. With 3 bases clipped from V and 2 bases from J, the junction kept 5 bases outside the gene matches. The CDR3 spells CASSMMGLANTDTQYF. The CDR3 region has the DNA TGTGCCAGTAGTATGATGGGACTAGCGAACACAGATACGCAGTATTTT.

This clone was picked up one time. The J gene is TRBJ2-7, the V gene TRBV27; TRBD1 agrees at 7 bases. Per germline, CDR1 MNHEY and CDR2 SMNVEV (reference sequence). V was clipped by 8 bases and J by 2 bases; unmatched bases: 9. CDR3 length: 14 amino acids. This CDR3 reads CASGDRTSPYEQYF. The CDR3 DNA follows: TGTGCCAGCGGGGACAGAACTTCCCCCTACGAGCAGTACTTC.

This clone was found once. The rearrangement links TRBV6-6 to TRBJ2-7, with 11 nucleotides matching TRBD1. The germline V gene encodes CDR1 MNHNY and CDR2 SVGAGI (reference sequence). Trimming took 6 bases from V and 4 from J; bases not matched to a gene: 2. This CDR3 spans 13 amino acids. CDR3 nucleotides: TGTGCCAGCAGAAGGGACAGGGGGTACGAGCAGTACGTC. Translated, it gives CASRRDRGYEQYV.

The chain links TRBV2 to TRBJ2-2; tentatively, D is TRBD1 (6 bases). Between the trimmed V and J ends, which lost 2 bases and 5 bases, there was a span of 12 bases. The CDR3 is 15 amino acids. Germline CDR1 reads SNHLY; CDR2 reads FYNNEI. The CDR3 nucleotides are TGTGCCAGCAGTGAATGGGAAGGGGGTACCGGGGAGCTGTTTTTT. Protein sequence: CASSEWEGGTGELFF.